This TCR beta chain appears in the sequencing data of a study of glioma-infiltrating T cells after dendritic cell vaccination. Findings and caveats of the study: TCR clonality showed no direct relationship with survival.

The CDR3 loop spans 14 amino acids. In germline, CDR1 is MGHDK, CDR2 SYGVNS. Between the trimmed V and J ends, which lost 8 bases and 4 bases, there was a span of 14 bases. Indicated time point: after dendritic cell vaccination, including at tumor progression/relapse. All glioblastoma patients lacked an isocitrate dehydrogenase mutation. The repertoire was sequenced with immunoSEQ multiplex PCR; TCRdb's copy has only in-frame clones and lacks some. The sample lists over 75,000 clones; more than 80% were seen once. A note on this clone: The antigen remains undetermined.

This clonotype was obtained from a human donor with glioblastoma. The chain joins TRBV25-1 to TRBJ1-4; D is unresolved. The sample consisted of blood, taken after dendritic cell vaccination. The CDR3 nucleotides are TGTGCCAGCCGCTACTCCGTTGGTAATGAAAAACTGTTTTTT. It specifies CASRYSVGNEKLFF.